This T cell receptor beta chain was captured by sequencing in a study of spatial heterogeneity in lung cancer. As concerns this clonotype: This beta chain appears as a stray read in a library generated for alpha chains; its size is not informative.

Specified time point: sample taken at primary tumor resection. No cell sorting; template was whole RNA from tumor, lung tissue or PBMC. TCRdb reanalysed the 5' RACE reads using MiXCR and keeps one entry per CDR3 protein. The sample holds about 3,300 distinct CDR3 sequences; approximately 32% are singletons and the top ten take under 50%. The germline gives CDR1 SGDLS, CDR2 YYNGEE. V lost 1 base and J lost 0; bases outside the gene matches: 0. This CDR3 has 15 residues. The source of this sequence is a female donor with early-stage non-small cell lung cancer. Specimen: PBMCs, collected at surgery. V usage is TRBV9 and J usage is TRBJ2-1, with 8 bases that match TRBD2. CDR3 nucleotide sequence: TGTGCCAGCAGCGTAAGCGGGAGCTCCTACAATGAGCAGTTCTTC. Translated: CASSVSGSSYNEQFF.